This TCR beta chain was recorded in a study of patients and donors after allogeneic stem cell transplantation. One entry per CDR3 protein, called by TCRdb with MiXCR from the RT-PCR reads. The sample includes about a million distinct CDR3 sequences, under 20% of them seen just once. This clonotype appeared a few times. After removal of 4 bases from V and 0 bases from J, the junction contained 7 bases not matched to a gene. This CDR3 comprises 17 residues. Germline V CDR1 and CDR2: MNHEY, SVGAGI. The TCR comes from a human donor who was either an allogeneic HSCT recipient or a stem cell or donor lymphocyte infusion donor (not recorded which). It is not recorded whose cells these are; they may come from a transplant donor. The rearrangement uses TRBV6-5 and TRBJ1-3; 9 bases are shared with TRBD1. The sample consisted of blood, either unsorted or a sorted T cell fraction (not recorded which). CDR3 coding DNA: TGTGCCAGCAGTTTAACCGGGACAGGGAGCTCTGGAAACACCATATATTTT. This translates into CASSLTGTGSSGNTIYF.